A selection of T cell receptor beta chains follows, all from one sample in a study of blood T cell repertoires in COVID-19. The repertoire was sequenced with immunoSEQ multiplex PCR; TCRdb's copy has only in-frame clones and lacks some. Of 350,000 or so clones in the sample, around 80% were seen once. Input material: peripheral blood. These receptors originate from a man aged 30-40 years with active or convalescent COVID-19. CDR3s include the opening cysteine and the closing phenylalanine or tryptophan. The D gene is left open where the match is weak. Clone size appears in some rows only: once, few, many, or a class for an expanded clone.

D | J | size | V | length | CDR3 | DNA
TRBD1 | TRBJ1-1 | NA | TRBV5-6 | 14 | CASSGGQGWTEAFF | TGTGCCAGCAGCGGGGGACAGGGCTGGACTGAAGCTTTCTTT
NA | TRBJ2-1 | NA | TRBV6-2/TRBV6-3 | 15 | CASSQDGWRDNEQFF | TGTGCCAGCAGCCAGGACGGATGGAGGGACAATGAGCAGTTCTTC
NA | TRBJ1-1 | few | TRBV30 | 12 | CAWSVVRTEAFF | TGTGCCTGGAGTGTAGTGAGGACTGAAGCTTTCTTT
TRBD1 | TRBJ1-1 | NA | TRBV6-1 | 14 | CASSELGQGAEAFF | TGTGCCAGCAGTGAACTCGGACAGGGGGCTGAAGCTTTCTTT
TRBD1 | TRBJ2-7 | NA | TRBV19 | 15 | CASSPGTGTYYEQYF | TGTGCCAGTAGTCCCGGGACAGGTACCTACTACGAGCAGTACTTC
TRBD1 | TRBJ1-2 | NA | TRBV28 | 13 | CASRTGADYGYTF | TGTGCCAGCAGGACAGGGGCCGACTATGGCTACACCTTC
NA | TRBJ2-7 | NA | TRBV5-5 | 15 | CASTPPGATSYEQYF | TGTGCCAGCACCCCACCCGGAGCGACCTCCTACGAGCAGTACTTC
NA | TRBJ2-7 | few | TRBV5-4 | 14 | CASSLTGRSYEQYF | TGTGCCAGCAGCTTGACAGGGCGGTCCTACGAGCAGTACTTC
TRBD2 | TRBJ2-7 | NA | TRBV11-3 | 16 | CASSLQDALAGYEQYF | TGTGCCAGCAGCTTACAAGATGCTCTAGCGGGTTACGAGCAGTACTTC
TRBD1 | TRBJ2-1 | NA | TRBV6-5 | 14 | CASGMTGIYNEQFF | TGTGCCAGCGGTATGACAGGGATTTACAATGAGCAGTTCTTC
NA | TRBJ2-7 | NA | TRBV9 | 14 | CASSPDSRRREQYF | TGTGCCAGCAGCCCGGACAGTCGGCGTAGGGAGCAGTACTTC
TRBD2 | TRBJ2-2 | NA | TRBV24-1 | 16 | CATSDFVRGGAGELFF | TGTGCCACCAGTGATTTTGTACGCGGGGGGGCCGGGGAGCTGTTTTTT
NA | TRBJ1-5 | few | TRBV4-1 | 14 | CASSLTDSNQPQHF | TGCGCCAGCAGCCTGACAGATAGCAATCAGCCCCAGCATTTT
NA | TRBJ1-5 | NA | TRBV27 | 13 | CASSFRSYQPQHF | TGTGCCAGCAGTTTCCGGTCTTATCAGCCCCAGCATTTT
NA | TRBJ2-1 | once | TRBV18 | 14 | CASSPGLLYNEQFF | TGTGCCAGCTCACCAGGGCTCCTGTACAATGAGCAGTTCTTC
TRBD1 | TRBJ1-2 | NA | TRBV27 | 15 | CASSLGQGGVYGYTF | TGTGCCAGCAGTTTGGGACAGGGGGGGGTCTATGGCTACACCTTC
NA | TRBJ1-6 | NA | TRBV6-5 | 13 | CASEATDNSPLHF | TGTGCCAGCGAGGCGACAGATAATTCACCCCTCCACTTT
TRBD1 | TRBJ1-6 | once | TRBV19 | 15 | CASSWDRVYNSPLHF | TGTGCCAGTAGCTGGGACAGGGTCTATAATTCACCCCTCCACTTT
NA | TRBJ1-2 | NA | TRBV7-9 | 16 | CASSLVEQGKDHGYTF | TGTGCCAGCAGCTTAGTAGAGCAGGGTAAGGATCATGGCTACACCTTC
NA | TRBJ2-5 | once | TRBV10-3 | 11 | CATRSQETQYF | TGTGCCACCCGTTCCCAAGAGACCCAGTACTTC
TRBD1 | TRBJ1-4 | NA | TRBV11-2 | 16 | CASSLLETGRGEKLFF | TGTGCCAGCAGCCTCCTTGAGACAGGGCGGGGTGAAAAACTGTTTTTT
NA | TRBJ1-2 | NA | TRBV4-2 | 16 | CASSQDLEAINYGYTF | TGTGCCAGCAGCCAAGACCTTGAGGCCATTAACTATGGCTACACCTTC
NA | TRBJ2-7 | few | TRBV27 | 13 | CASSDSGKDEQYF | TGTGCCAGCAGTGACTCGGGAAAGGACGAGCAGTACTTC
NA | TRBJ2-7 | NA | TRBV7-9 | 12 | CASSLVKGTQYF | TGTGCCAGCAGCTTAGTTAAAGGGACTCAGTACTTC
NA | TRBJ1-1 | NA | TRBV5-1 | 14 | CASSFFGGGTEAFF | TGCGCCAGCAGCTTCTTCGGGGGTGGCACTGAAGCTTTCTTT